These T cell receptor beta chains were read from a single sample in a study of blood T cell repertoires in COVID-19. Produced via immunoSEQ multiplex PCR; TCRdb's table is partial and in-frame only. The sample includes about 100,000 clones, roughly 87% of them seen just once. Sequenced input: peripheral blood. All receptors derive from a woman in her fifties or sixties with acute or convalescent COVID-19. Both conserved end residues are part of each CDR3. The D gene is left open where the match is weak. The size of a clone is reported for some rows only, either as once, few or many, or as a class for expanded clones.

V: TRBV6-5
size: .
J: TRBJ2-7
length: 15
D: .
DNA: TGTGCCAGCTACCTTACTGGGGCTGTTTCCTACGAGCAGTACTTC
CDR3: CASYLTGAVSYEQYF

V: TRBV7-9
size: .
J: TRBJ2-1
length: 13
D: .
DNA: TGTGCCAGCAGCTCAGCTACCTACAATGAGCAGTTCTTC
CDR3: CASSSATYNEQFF

V: TRBV11-2
size: .
J: TRBJ1-1
length: 15
D: .
DNA: TGTGCCAGCAGCTTAGACCTAGCAGCGAACACTGAAGCTTTCTTT
CDR3: CASSLDLAANTEAFF

V: TRBV6-5
size: .
J: TRBJ2-2
length: 15
D: .
DNA: TGTGCCAGCAGTTTAGAGGGCGGTAACACCGGGGAGCTGTTTTTT
CDR3: CASSLEGGNTGELFF

V: TRBV4-2
size: .
J: TRBJ2-2
length: 17
D: .
DNA: TGTGCCAGCAGCCAATCACATAGCGTATGGAACACCGGGGAGCTGTTTTTT
CDR3: CASSQSHSVWNTGELFF

V: TRBV28
size: .
J: TRBJ1-5
length: 14
D: .
DNA: TGTGCCAGCAGTTCCGGTCAGGGGCCCAAGGCCCAGCATTTT
CDR3: CASSSGQGPKAQHF

V: TRBV6-2/TRBV6-3
size: .
J: TRBJ2-7
length: 15
D: TRBD1
DNA: TGTGCCAGCAGCCCCCCGGGACAGACCTACTACGAGCAGTACTTC
CDR3: CASSPPGQTYYEQYF

V: TRBV6-5
size: .
J: TRBJ1-2
length: 11
D: .
DNA: TGTGCCAGCAGTCCAGGGGTTGGCTACACCTTC
CDR3: CASSPGVGYTF

V: TRBV7-8
size: .
J: TRBJ1-2
length: 14
D: TRBD1
DNA: TGTGCCAGCAGCGTGGACAGGGGAAACTATGGCTACACCTTC
CDR3: CASSVDRGNYGYTF

V: TRBV12-3/TRBV12-4
size: .
J: TRBJ2-3
length: 13
D: .
DNA: TGTGCCAGCAGTCCCTCCTCCGGGAATACGCAGTATTTT
CDR3: CASSPSSGNTQYF

V: TRBV18
size: .
J: TRBJ1-1
length: 13
D: TRBD1
DNA: TGTGCCAGCTCTACCCAGGGGGGTGGGGGAGCTTTCTTT
CDR3: CASSTQGGGGAFF

V: TRBV19
size: .
J: TRBJ2-7
length: 19
D: TRBD1
DNA: TGTGCCAGTAGTCAGGGAAGACTGAGGCCGGGACAGGGCTTACGAGAGCAGTACTTC
CDR3: CASSQGRLRPGQGLREQYF

V: TRBV19
size: once
J: TRBJ2-1
length: 16
D: TRBD2
DNA: TGTGCCACCCGTATGGTGGGTAGCGGGAGAGGTAATGAGCAGTTCTTC
CDR3: CATRMVGSGRGNEQFF

V: TRBV29-1
size: .
J: TRBJ1-1
length: 13
D: .
DNA: TGCAGCGTTCGGGGGAATGAGGGGACTGAAGCTTTCTTT
CDR3: CSVRGNEGTEAFF

V: TRBV5-4
size: .
J: TRBJ1-2
length: 15
D: .
DNA: TGTGCCAGCAGCTTGGGGGGGGGAGCTAACTATGGCTACACCTTC
CDR3: CASSLGGGANYGYTF

V: TRBV19
size: .
J: TRBJ2-3
length: 15
D: .
DNA: TGTGCCAGTAGTACCCTCTTGGGGCCCCGGGATACGCAGTATTTT
CDR3: CASSTLLGPRDTQYF

V: TRBV21-1
size: .
J: TRBJ2-2
length: 16
D: .
DNA: TGTGCCAGCAGCGCACGCGGGGCTTCGAACACCGGGGAGCTGTTTTTT
CDR3: CASSARGASNTGELFF

V: TRBV30
size: .
J: TRBJ2-1
length: 11
D: .
DNA: TGTGCCTGGAGTCCGCGTAATGAGCAGTTCTTC
CDR3: CAWSPRNEQFF

V: TRBV9
size: .
J: TRBJ2-5
length: 14
D: .
DNA: TGTGCCAGCAGCCTCGACTCCTTTCAAGAGACCCAGTACTTC
CDR3: CASSLDSFQETQYF

V: TRBV7-3
size: .
J: TRBJ2-7
length: 13
D: .
DNA: TGTGCCAGCAGCTTAACTCCGGACAGAAAACAGTACTTC
CDR3: CASSLTPDRKQYF

V: TRBV6-1
size: .
J: TRBJ1-4
length: 16
D: .
DNA: TGTGCCAGCAGTGGACACCTCACGTCAACTAATGAAAAACTGTTTTTT
CDR3: CASSGHLTSTNEKLFF

V: TRBV4-1
size: few
J: TRBJ2-1
length: 16
D: .
DNA: TGCGCCAGCAGCCAAGGCTTCCTAGAGGGTTACAATGAGCAGTTCTTC
CDR3: CASSQGFLEGYNEQFF

V: TRBV11-2
size: .
J: TRBJ2-7
length: 13
D: .
DNA: TGTGCCAGCAGCTTTTACGGGATTCTCGAGCAGTACTTC
CDR3: CASSFYGILEQYF

V: TRBV9
size: .
J: TRBJ2-1
length: 17
D: TRBD2
DNA: TGTGCCAGCAGCGTAGGTCCAGCGGGAGGGCCAGCTAATGAGCAGTTCTTC
CDR3: CASSVGPAGGPANEQFF

V: TRBV12-5
size: .
J: TRBJ1-2
length: 16
D: TRBD1
DNA: TGTGCTAGTGGTTTGAGGGGACAGGGACCTAACTATGGCTACACCTTC
CDR3: CASGLRGQGPNYGYTF

V: TRBV19
size: once
J: TRBJ2-5
length: 15
D: TRBD2
DNA: TGTGCCAGTAGTCCCGGGACTAGCGGGAGGAAGACCCAGTACTTC
CDR3: CASSPGTSGRKTQYF

V: TRBV11-3
size: .
J: TRBJ1-5
length: 13
D: .
DNA: TGTGCCAGCAGCTTCTCACCTGCGGAGCCCCAGCATTTT
CDR3: CASSFSPAEPQHF

V: TRBV6-2/TRBV6-3
size: .
J: TRBJ2-1
length: 16
D: TRBD2
DNA: TGTGCCAGCAGTCTTACCCCGGGACTAGCGGGCCATGAGCAGTTCTTC
CDR3: CASSLTPGLAGHEQFF

V: TRBV10-3
size: .
J: TRBJ1-1
length: 14
D: TRBD1
DNA: TGTGCCATCAGTGAACAGGGGATTTTGGCTGAAGCTTTCTTT
CDR3: CAISEQGILAEAFF

V: TRBV3-1/TRBV3-2
size: once
J: TRBJ2-5
length: 15
D: .
DNA: TGTGCCAGCAGCCAGGGCGGGGCACTTGGGGAGACCCAGTACTTC
CDR3: CASSQGGALGETQYF

V: TRBV5-1
size: .
J: TRBJ1-1
length: 14
D: .
DNA: TGCGCCAGCAGCTTGGAGGGGAAGTCGACTGAAGCTTTCTTT
CDR3: CASSLEGKSTEAFF

V: TRBV2
size: .
J: TRBJ2-3
length: 15
D: TRBD2
DNA: TGTGCCAGCAGTGGGACTAGCGGAAAGGTAGATACGCAGTATTTT
CDR3: CASSGTSGKVDTQYF

V: TRBV6-6
size: .
J: TRBJ2-3
length: 19
D: .
DNA: TGTGCCAGCAGCTCACAGGGAGGCGGGAGCCCAGGAGGCACAGATACGCAGTATTTT
CDR3: CASSSQGGGSPGGTDTQYF

V: TRBV2
size: .
J: TRBJ1-4
length: 14
D: .
DNA: TGTGCCAGTACGGACAGCTATTCTAATGAAAAACTGTTTTTT
CDR3: CASTDSYSNEKLFF

V: TRBV19
size: .
J: TRBJ1-1
length: 13
D: .
DNA: TGTGCCAGTAGTATGTCGGGGATGCCTGAAGCTTTCTTT
CDR3: CASSMSGMPEAFF

V: TRBV27
size: few
J: TRBJ1-2
length: 13
D: .
DNA: TGTGCCAGCAGTTCACAGGGAATTAGTGGCTACACCTTC
CDR3: CASSSQGISGYTF

V: TRBV29-1
size: .
J: TRBJ1-2
length: 13
D: .
DNA: TGCAGCGTTGCGAGGCCGAATAACTATGGCTACACCTTC
CDR3: CSVARPNNYGYTF

V: TRBV10-3
size: .
J: TRBJ2-2
length: 18
D: .
DNA: TGTGCCATCAGTGAAACCGGGGTGTCCGGGAGTGGCACCGGGGAGCTGTTTTTT
CDR3: CAISETGVSGSGTGELFF

V: TRBV28
size: .
J: TRBJ1-2
length: 13
D: TRBD1
DNA: TGTGCCAGCAGGTTAACAGGGGGCAATGGCTACACCTTC
CDR3: CASRLTGGNGYTF

V: TRBV6-1
size: .
J: TRBJ2-1
length: 16
D: TRBD1
DNA: TGTGCCAGCAGTGAACTACAGGGGAGCTCCTACAATGAGCAGTTCTTC
CDR3: CASSELQGSSYNEQFF

V: TRBV19
size: .
J: TRBJ1-1
length: 16
D: TRBD1
DNA: TGTGCCAGTAGGCCCGGGACAGGGGTAGTGAACACTGAAGCTTTCTTT
CDR3: CASRPGTGVVNTEAFF

V: TRBV30
size: .
J: TRBJ1-6
length: 11
D: .
DNA: TGTGCCTGGTCGGTGAATTCACCCCTCCACTTT
CDR3: CAWSVNSPLHF

V: TRBV10-3
size: .
J: TRBJ1-5
length: 14
D: .
DNA: TGTGCCATCAGTGTGAATGGGGGCATTCAGCCCCAGCATTTT
CDR3: CAISVNGGIQPQHF

V: TRBV11-2
size: .
J: TRBJ2-1
length: 15
D: TRBD2
DNA: TGTGCCAGCAGCTTAGGGGCCAGCGGGAGAGTTGAGCAGTTCTTC
CDR3: CASSLGASGRVEQFF

V: TRBV20-1
size: .
J: TRBJ1-1
length: 14
D: .
DNA: TGCAGTGCTAGTCTCTCCACTGGGAACACTGAAGCTTTCTTT
CDR3: CSASLSTGNTEAFF

V: TRBV20-1
size: .
J: TRBJ2-5
length: 14
D: TRBD2
DNA: TGCAGTGCTAGTCCTCCGGGACTACAAGAGACCCAGTACTTC
CDR3: CSASPPGLQETQYF

V: TRBV19
size: .
J: TRBJ1-2
length: 12
D: TRBD1
DNA: TGTGCCAGTCGGACAGGGAGTTATGGCTACACCTTC
CDR3: CASRTGSYGYTF

V: TRBV7-2
size: .
J: TRBJ2-7
length: 15
D: TRBD1
DNA: TGTGCCAGCAGCTGGGGGACAGGGAAGGCCTACGAGCAGTACTTC
CDR3: CASSWGTGKAYEQYF

V: TRBV5-6
size: .
J: TRBJ2-1
length: 11
D: .
DNA: TGTGCCAGCAGTACATTCGGGGAGCAGTTCTTC
CDR3: CASSTFGEQFF

V: TRBV6-1
size: .
J: TRBJ1-1
length: 13
D: .
DNA: TGTGCCAGCAGTGAAGCCCGGAGGACTGAAGCTTTCTTT
CDR3: CASSEARRTEAFF

V: TRBV6-5
size: .
J: TRBJ1-2
length: 12
D: TRBD1
DNA: TGTGCCAGCAGTTGGACAGGCTATGGCTACACCTTC
CDR3: CASSWTGYGYTF

V: TRBV30
size: .
J: TRBJ2-7
length: 16
D: TRBD2
DNA: TGTGCCTGGAGTCAAGTAGGAATAGCGGGAGGGTCTGAGCAGTACTTC
CDR3: CAWSQVGIAGGSEQYF

V: TRBV29-1
size: .
J: TRBJ2-7
length: 12
D: .
DNA: TGCAGCGTTGCCGTACTCCCCTACGAGCAGTACTTC
CDR3: CSVAVLPYEQYF

V: TRBV27
size: .
J: TRBJ1-1
length: 14
D: .
DNA: TGTGCCAGCAGTTTAAGCGGCGTGAACACTGAAGCTTTCTTT
CDR3: CASSLSGVNTEAFF